This T cell receptor beta chain appears in the sequencing data of a study of blood T cell repertoires in COVID-19. Looking at the study overall: Sites in the United States, Italy and Spain provided acute and convalescent COVID-19 samples.

Assay: immunoSEQ multiplex PCR; the TCRdb copy retains only in-frame clones and omits some. The data contain under 200,000 clones, 76% of them singletons. This CDR3 has 15 amino acids. J was trimmed by 8 bases and V by 2 bases; bases with no gene match: 8. Germline V gives CDR1 SNHLY, CDR2 FYNNEI. Sequencing input: peripheral blood. The rearrangement links TRBV2 to TRBJ1-4, with TRBD1 matching over 7 bases. This clonotype was obtained from an elderly woman with acute or convalescent COVID-19. CDR3 region: CASSELQGSEEKLFF. The CDR3 DNA is TGTGCCAGCAGTGAACTACAGGGGAGCGAGGAAAAACTGTTTTTT.